This T cell receptor (beta chain) was identified during a study of T-cell memory formation after mild COVID-19. Background on the study: The TCR clusters were mostly specific to one donor.

Overall study findings and caveats: Clones shrinking from day 15 to 85 showed even CD4/CD8 mixes; later expanders tilted CD4+. SARS-CoV-2 specificity was not confirmed for second-wave clones peaking on day 37.

Germline CDR1 and CDR2: KGHDR and SFDVKD. V was pared by 4 bases and J by 5 bases, with 4 bases of the junction left unmatched. CDR3 size: 14 residues. MiXCR, run by TCRdb on the 5' RACE reads, gives a single entry per CDR3 protein. The sample shows about 200,000 distinct CDR3 sequences, over 7.5% of them seen only once. As for this clonotype: Its antigen is unidentified.

This sequence originates from a man younger than 30 who had mild COVID-19 (a few samples of this study predate the infection). Cell type and time point are not known. The chain is built from TRBV24-1 and TRBJ1-5, with 7 bases that match TRBD1. Sequencing was performed on PBMCs or a T cell subset sorted from them (not recorded which). The CDR3 protein is CATSEPGQYQPQHF. The CDR3 nucleotides are TGTGCCACCAGTGAACCGGGACAGTATCAGCCCCAGCATTTT.